The clone carrying this TCR beta chain was observed at least ten times. Its target is unknown. These data belong to a study of regulatory T cells in long-lasting Graves disease. Study-level results: New patients shared more than 950 public clonotypes, and persistent patients shared more, with about 2,500. When disease was persistent, TRBV28, TRBJ1-2 and TRBJ2-5 were the favored segments.

Time point defined: newly diagnosed GD, antithyroid drugs for less than 3 months. PBMC RNA was the source of the TCR library. The authors diagnosed Graves' disease using American Thyroid Association guidelines. For TCR beta, libraries came from iRepertoire HTBI primers and Arm-PCR of CDR3 regions. TCRdb passed the multiplex PCR reads through MiXCR, listing each CDR3 protein once. This sample has approximately 490,000 distinct CDR3 sequences, with roughly 16% found just once. CDR3 length: 15 residues. V gave up 4 bases and J gave up 0 bases, with 10 bases separating them. Per the germline V gene, CDR1 is LGHDT and CDR2 is YNNKEL (reference sequence). This sample also appeared in a second study, on T cells in Graves' hyperthyroidism and ophthalmopathy. That report adds: Classification by a 13 V-J model distinguished ophthalmopathy from stable hyperthyroidism.

This sample comprised peripheral blood mononuclear cells (PBMCs), obtained at new diagnosis, from a patient treated with antithyroid drugs. This clonotype was sampled from a man aged 35 to 55 with Graves disease. The chain combines TRBV3-1 with TRBJ2-1, with D possibly TRBD1 on 6 matching bases. The CDR3, as DNA: TGTGCCAGCAGCCTCCAGGGGAGCTCCTACAATGAGCAGTTCTTC. Translated: CASSLQGSSYNEQFF.